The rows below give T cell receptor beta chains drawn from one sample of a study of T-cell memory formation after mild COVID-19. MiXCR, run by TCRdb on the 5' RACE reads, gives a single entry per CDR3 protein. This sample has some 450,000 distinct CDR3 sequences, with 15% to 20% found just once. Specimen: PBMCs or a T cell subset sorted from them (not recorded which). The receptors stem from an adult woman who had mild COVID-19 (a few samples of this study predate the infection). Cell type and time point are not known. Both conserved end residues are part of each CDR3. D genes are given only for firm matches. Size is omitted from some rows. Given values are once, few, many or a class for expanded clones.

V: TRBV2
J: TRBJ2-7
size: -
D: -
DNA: TGTGCCAGCAGTCCCCCCGTAGTTACCCCGAGCTCCTACGAGCAGTACTTC
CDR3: CASSPPVVTPSSYEQYF

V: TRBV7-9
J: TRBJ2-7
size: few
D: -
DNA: TGTGCCAGCAGCAGAACAGCGCCGTACGAGCAGTACTTC
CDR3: CASSRTAPYEQYF

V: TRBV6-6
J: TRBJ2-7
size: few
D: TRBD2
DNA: TGTGCCAGCAGTCCTAGCGGGAGCCGGATCGAGCAGTACTTC
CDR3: CASSPSGSRIEQYF

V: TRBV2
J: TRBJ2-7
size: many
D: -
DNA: TGTGCCAGCAGTGAAGCGCTTTACCGGGGCTCCTACGAGCAGTACTTC
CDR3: CASSEALYRGSYEQYF

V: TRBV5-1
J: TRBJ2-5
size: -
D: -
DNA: TGCGCCAGCAGCTCCTCGGGGAGTCTGCAAGAGACCCAGTACTTC
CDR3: CASSSSGSLQETQYF

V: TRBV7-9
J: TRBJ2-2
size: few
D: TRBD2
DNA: TGTGCCAGCAGCTTTGTGGGACTACTGCAGATCAGAACCGGGGAGCTGTTTTTT
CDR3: CASSFVGLLQIRTGELFF

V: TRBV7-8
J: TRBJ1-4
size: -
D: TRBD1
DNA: TGTGCCAGCAGGGACAGGGCTGAAAAACTGTTTTTT
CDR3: CASRDRAEKLFF

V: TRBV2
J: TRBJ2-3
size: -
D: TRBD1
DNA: TGTGCCAGCACCCGGGACAGGGGGCACGCAGATACGCAGTATTTT
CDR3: CASTRDRGHADTQYF

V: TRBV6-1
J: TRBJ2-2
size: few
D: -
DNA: TGTGCCAGCGAACGTCAGATGCCTAACACCGGGGAGCTGTTTTTT
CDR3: CASERQMPNTGELFF

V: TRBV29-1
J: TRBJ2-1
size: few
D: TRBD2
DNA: TGCAGCGTTGAAGATTCCCCTCTAGCGGGGGGCGGGAATGAGCAGTTCTTC
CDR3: CSVEDSPLAGGGNEQFF

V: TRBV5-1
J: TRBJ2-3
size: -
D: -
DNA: TGCGCCAGCAGCTTGGCCCAGGCGGGGGCACGCACAGATACGCAGTATTTT
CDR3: CASSLAQAGARTDTQYF

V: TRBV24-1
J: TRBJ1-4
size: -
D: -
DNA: TGTGCCACCAGTGATCAGGGCCCCGCCGCAAAACTGTTTTTT
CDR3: CATSDQGPAAKLFF

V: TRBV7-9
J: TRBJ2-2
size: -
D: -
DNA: TGTGCCAGCATCCAACTCTACGGACAGCTCCCGAACACCGGGGAGCTGTTTTTT
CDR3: CASIQLYGQLPNTGELFF

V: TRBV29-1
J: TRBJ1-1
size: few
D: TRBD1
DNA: TGCAGCGAGGGACAGGGGGACACTGAAGCTTTCTTT
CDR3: CSEGQGDTEAFF

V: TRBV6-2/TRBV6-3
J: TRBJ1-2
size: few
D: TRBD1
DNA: TGTGCCAGCAGCTACCAGGGACAGGTGCTCTCTGGCTACACCTTC
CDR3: CASSYQGQVLSGYTF

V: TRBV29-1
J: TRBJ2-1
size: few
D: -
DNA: TGCAGCGTTGAAGGGCAGGGGGGGTACAATGAGCAGTTCTTC
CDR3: CSVEGQGGYNEQFF

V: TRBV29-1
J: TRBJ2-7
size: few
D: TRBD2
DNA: TGCAGCGTTAATGGCGGGAGGGGATACGAGCAGTACTTC
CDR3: CSVNGGRGYEQYF

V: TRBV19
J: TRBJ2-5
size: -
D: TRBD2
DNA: TGTGCCAGCCGACAGGCCCCTAGCGGGACTCTCCAAGAGACCCAGTACTTC
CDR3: CASRQAPSGTLQETQYF

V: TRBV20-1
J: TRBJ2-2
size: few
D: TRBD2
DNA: TGCAGTGCTAGGGGTGCGGGAGCGATCGGGGAGCTGTTTTTT
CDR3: CSARGAGAIGELFF

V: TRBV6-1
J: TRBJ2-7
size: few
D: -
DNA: TGTGCCAGCAGCGAAGCGGAGACCTACGAGCAGTACTTC
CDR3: CASSEAETYEQYF

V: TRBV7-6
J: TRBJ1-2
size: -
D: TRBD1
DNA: TGTGCCAGCGCGGACAGGGCGGGCTATGGCTACACCTTC
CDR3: CASADRAGYGYTF

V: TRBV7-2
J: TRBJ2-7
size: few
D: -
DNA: TGTGCCAGCAGCTTAGTCCTTTTGACGGGCACGAATCCCTCTTACGAGCAGTACTTC
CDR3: CASSLVLLTGTNPSYEQYF

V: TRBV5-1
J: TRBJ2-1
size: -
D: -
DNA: TGCGCCAGCAGCTTTGATATGGGTGAGCAGTTCTTC
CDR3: CASSFDMGEQFF

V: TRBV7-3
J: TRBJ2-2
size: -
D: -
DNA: TGTGCCAGCAGCCCGGACATATCGAACACCGGGGAGCTGTTTTTT
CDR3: CASSPDISNTGELFF

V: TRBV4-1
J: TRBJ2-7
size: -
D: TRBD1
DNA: TGCGCCAGCAGCCCCCAGGGGGCGACGACCTACGAGCAGTACTTC
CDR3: CASSPQGATTYEQYF

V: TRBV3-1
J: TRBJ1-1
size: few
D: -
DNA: TGTGCCAGCAGCCAAGTGGGGGTGCAGACTGAAGCTTTCTTT
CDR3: CASSQVGVQTEAFF

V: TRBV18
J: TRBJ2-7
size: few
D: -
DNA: TGTGCCAGCTCACCAGTAGGAGGGTCCTACGAGCAGTACTTC
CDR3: CASSPVGGSYEQYF

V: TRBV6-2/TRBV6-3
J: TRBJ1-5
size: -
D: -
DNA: TGTGCCAGCTTAAGGGGATACAATCAGCCCCAGCATTTT
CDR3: CASLRGYNQPQHF

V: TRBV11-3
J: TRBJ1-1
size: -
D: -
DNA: TGTGCCAGCAGCTTTGATCTTGTGAACACTGAAGCTTTCTTT
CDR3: CASSFDLVNTEAFF

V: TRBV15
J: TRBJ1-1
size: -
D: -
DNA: TGTGCCACCAGCAGAGAGTCAGCGAACACTGAAGCTTTCTTT
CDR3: CATSRESANTEAFF

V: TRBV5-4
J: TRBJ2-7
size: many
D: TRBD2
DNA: TGTGCCAGCAGCCCCGGGACTAGCAGAGCCTACGAGCAGTACTTC
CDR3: CASSPGTSRAYEQYF

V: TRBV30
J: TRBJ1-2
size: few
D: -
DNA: TGTGCCGGGCGGGCCGACAGCGTCTTCTATGGCTACACCTTC
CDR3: CAGRADSVFYGYTF

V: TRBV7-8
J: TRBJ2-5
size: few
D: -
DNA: TGTGCCAGCAGCTTTGGTCTGGGGGCAGGGAGGAAAGAGACCCAGTACTTC
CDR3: CASSFGLGAGRKETQYF

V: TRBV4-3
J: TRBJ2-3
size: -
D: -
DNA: TGCGCCAGCAGCCAAGATACAGCAGGGGCCACAGATACGCAGTATTTT
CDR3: CASSQDTAGATDTQYF

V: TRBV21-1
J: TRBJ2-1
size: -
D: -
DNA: TGTGCCAGCAGCAAAGACTGGAGCTCCTACAATGAGCAGTTCTTC
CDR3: CASSKDWSSYNEQFF

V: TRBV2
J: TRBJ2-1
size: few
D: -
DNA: TGTGCCAGCAGTCCGGGACACTTCAATGAGCAGTTCTTC
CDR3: CASSPGHFNEQFF

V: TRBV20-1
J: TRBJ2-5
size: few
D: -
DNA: TGCAGTGCTAAGGACCCGGAGACCCAGTACTTC
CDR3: CSAKDPETQYF

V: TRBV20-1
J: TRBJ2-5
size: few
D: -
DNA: TGCAGTGCTAGACTAGTTCGGAGGGAGACCCAGTACTTC
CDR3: CSARLVRRETQYF

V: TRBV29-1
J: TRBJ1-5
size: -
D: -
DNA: TGCAGCGTTGACGGGGGGAACAATCAGCCCCAGCATTTT
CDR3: CSVDGGNNQPQHF

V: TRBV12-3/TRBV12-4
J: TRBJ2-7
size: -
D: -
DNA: TGTGTCAGCAGTTCCGACAAGACCTACGAGCAGTACTTC
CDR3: CVSSSDKTYEQYF

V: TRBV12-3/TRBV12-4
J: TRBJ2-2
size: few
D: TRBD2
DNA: TGTGCCAGCAGATGGACTAGCGGGACCGGGGAGCTGTTTTTT
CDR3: CASRWTSGTGELFF

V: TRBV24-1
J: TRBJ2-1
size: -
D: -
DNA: TGTGCCACCAGTGATCCGGGGGAGCAGTTCTTC
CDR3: CATSDPGEQFF

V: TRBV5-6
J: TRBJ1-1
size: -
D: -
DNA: TGTGCCAGCAGCTTGTTTCAGGTTAACACTGAAGCTTTCTTT
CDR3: CASSLFQVNTEAFF

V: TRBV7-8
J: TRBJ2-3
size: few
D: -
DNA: TGTGCCAGCAGTTCCCGAATGGGACTCGCAAGCACAGATACGCAGTATTTT
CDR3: CASSSRMGLASTDTQYF

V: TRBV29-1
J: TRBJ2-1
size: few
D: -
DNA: TGCAGCGCTGGGTGGGCGGTCGAGCAGTTCTTC
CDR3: CSAGWAVEQFF

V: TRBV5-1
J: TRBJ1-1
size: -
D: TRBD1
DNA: TGCGCCAGCAGCTTGGCAGGGGGATATGAAGCTTTCTTT
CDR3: CASSLAGGYEAFF

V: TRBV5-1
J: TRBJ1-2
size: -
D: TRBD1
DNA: TGCGCCAGCAGCTTGGGAGCAGGGGGACGCTATGGCTACACCTTC
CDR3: CASSLGAGGRYGYTF

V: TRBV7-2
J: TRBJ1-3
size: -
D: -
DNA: TGTGCCAGCAGCTTAGGTACCCCCGCCTCTGGAAACACCATATATTTT
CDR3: CASSLGTPASGNTIYF

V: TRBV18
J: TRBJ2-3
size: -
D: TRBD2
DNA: TGTGCCAGCTCACCACTCCCCGTACTAGCGGGAGACACAGATACGCAGTATTTT
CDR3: CASSPLPVLAGDTDTQYF

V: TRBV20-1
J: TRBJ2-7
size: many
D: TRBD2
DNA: TGCAGTGCAACCCCGGGGGGTGGGGTACGCGAGCAGTACTTC
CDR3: CSATPGGGVREQYF

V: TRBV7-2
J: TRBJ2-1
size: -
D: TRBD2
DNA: TGTGCCAGCAGCCCCCGGGCTAGCGGGGGTTTGGAGCAGTTCTTC
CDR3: CASSPRASGGLEQFF